This TCR beta chain originates from a study of blood T cells in healthy people across ages. Germline-derived CDR1 and CDR2 are ENHRY and SYGVKD. Trimming took off 2 bases at V and 3 bases at J, with 5 bases between the two ends. The CDR3 has 12 amino acids. Primers used in a second PCR of roughly 7 to 12 cycles were a sample-barcoded 5' primer and a J-beta primer mix. TCRdb analysed the 5' RACE reads with MiXCR anew, one entry per CDR3 protein. The sample includes some 1.1 million distinct CDR3 sequences, roughly two fifths seen only once; the top ten take over 10%. This clonotype was sampled from a man younger than 35 in good health. The sequencing input was blood. The chain joins TRBV10-3 to TRBJ2-7; D not certain. The CDR3 DNA sequence: TGTGCCATCAGTGAGACCGACTACGAGCAGTACTTC. Protein: CAISETDYEQYF.